Below are 26 T cell receptor beta chains sequenced from a single sample in a study of regulatory T cells in long-lasting Graves disease. Specified time point: persistent/refractory GD, antithyroid drugs over 5 years with positive TRAb. PBMC-derived RNA was used for the TCR library. CDR3 regions were amplified by Arm-PCR using iRepertoire HTBI primers to build TCR beta libraries. MiXCR was run by TCRdb on the multiplex PCR reads, yielding one entry per CDR3 protein. The sample contains hundreds of thousands of distinct CDR3 sequences, under 25% of which appear only once. This sample comprised peripheral blood mononuclear cells (PBMCs), obtained when the disease was refractory, from a patient treated with antithyroid drugs. Receptors originate from a female donor with Graves disease.

In its sample, this clonotype was seen a few times. The chain combines TRBV18 with TRBJ2-5; the D gene is possibly TRBD2 (6 bases). V lost 6 bases to trimming and J lost 3 bases, with 14 bases between them. CDR3 length: 14 amino acids. Germline V CDR1 and CDR2: KGHSH, LQKENI. As DNA, the CDR3 is TGTGCCAGCTCTCTCCGACTAGTCGAAGAGACCCAGTACTTC. As protein: CASSLRLVEETQYF.

This clonotype was recorded at least ten times. The chain has TRBV2 and TRBJ2-7; a possible D gene is TRBD1 (5 bases). The CDR3 has 13 amino acids. The germline V gene encodes CDR1 SNHLY and CDR2 FYNNEI. V dropped 3 bases and J dropped 4 bases, with 10 bases sitting between them. The CDR3 region is CASSEAGNYEQYF. CDR3 DNA: TGTGCCAGCAGTGAGGCAGGGAATTACGAGCAGTACTTC. The full variable domain, in which reference TRBV2 and TRBJ2-7 provide the parts outside the CDR3, is EPEVTQTPSHQVTQMGQEVILRCVPISNHLYFYWYRQILGQKVEFLVSFYNNEISEKSEIFDDQFSVERPDGSNFTLKIRSTKLEDSAMYFCASSEAGNYEQYFGPGTRLTVT.

This clonotype was counted between two and nine times. The chain carries TRBV4-2 and TRBJ1-6, with a weak D call TRBD1 (6 bases). Trimming took off 0 bases at V and 0 bases at J, with 15 bases between the two ends. The CDR3 extends over 19 amino acids. CDR1 and CDR2 from the germline V gene are LGHNA and YNFKEQ. This CDR3 reads CASSQEGYRGSSYNSPLHF. The CDR3 region has the DNA TGTGCCAGCAGCCAAGAAGGGTATAGGGGGAGCTCCTATAATTCACCCCTCCACTTT.

The sample holds a few counts of this clonotype. The V call is TRBV7-6, the J call TRBJ2-4, with D maybe TRBD2 (6 bases). CDR1 is SGHVS and CDR2 is FNYEAQ in the germline V gene. Trimming left V 6 bases short and J 1 base short, with 16 bases between. The CDR3 loop spans 16 amino acids. As DNA, the CDR3 is TGTGCCAGCAGGGGGAGGCGGCGGGATGCCAAAAACATTCAGTACTTC. The encoded protein is CASRGRRRDAKNIQYF.

The rearrangement links TRBV6-1 to TRBJ1-6, with D uncertain. Germline CDR1 MNHNS, CDR2 SASEGT. The germline V and J ends were trimmed by 11 bases and 4 bases, with 15 bases remaining between them. CDR3 length equals 14 residues. The CDR3 sequence is CAVGVGAYNSPLHF. Written as DNA, the CDR3 is TGTGCCGTCGGGGTCGGAGCGTATAATTCACCCCTCCACTTT.

This clonotype was observed many times. V gene TRBV28 combines with J gene TRBJ1-2; TRBD1 is a possible D gene (5 bases). Trimming pared 8 bases from V and 4 bases from J, leaving 14 bases between. The CDR3 length is 13 residues. Germline CDR1 is MDHEN and CDR2 is SYDVKM. The CDR3 is CASRWGAGYGYTF. DNA for the CDR3: TGTGCCAGCCGATGGGGCGCCGGCTATGGCTACACCTTC.

This clonotype was seen a few times. The rearrangement joins TRBV19 to TRBJ2-7; 12 bases are a match to TRBD2. From germline, CDR1 is LNHDA and CDR2 SQIVND (reference sequence). After removal of 4 bases from V and 0 bases from J, the junction contained 4 bases not matched to a gene. This CDR3 spans 16 amino acids. In DNA form, the CDR3 reads TGTGCCAGTAGTACTAGCGGGAGGGCCAACTCCTACGAGCAGTACTTC. Amino acid sequence: CASSTSGRANSYEQYF.

This sequence joins TRBV20-1 and TRBJ2-3; D gene uncertain. The CDR3 extends over 15 amino acids. V was pared by 3 bases and J by 0 bases, with 13 bases between. Germline-derived CDR1 and CDR2 are DFQATT and SNEGSKA (reference sequence). The CDR3: CSARDHTTSTDTQYF. The CDR3 coding sequence is TGCAGTGCTAGGGATCATACCACAAGCACAGATACGCAGTATTTT.

This clonotype was recorded many times. CDR3 nucleotide sequence: TGTGCCAGCAGTAAGACTAGCGGACCTATGTACCAAGAGACCCAGTACTTC. It translates to CASSKTSGPMYQETQYF. V usage is TRBV27 and J usage is TRBJ2-5; TRBD2 matches 9 bases. CDR1 and CDR2 (germline): MNHEY, SMNVEV (reference sequence). After removal of 5 bases from V and 0 bases from J, the junction contained 10 bases not matched to a gene. The CDR3 covers 17 residues.

The V and J genes are TRBV20-1 and TRBJ1-2; no clear D. This CDR3 is 13 amino acids long. Trimming took off 0 bases at V and 5 bases at J, with 10 bases between the two ends. In germline, CDR1 is DFQATT, CDR2 SNEGSKA (reference sequence). The CDR3 loop reads CSARDQRRYGYTF. CDR3 bases: TGCAGTGCTAGAGACCAGCGAAGGTATGGCTACACCTTC.

This clonotype was picked up a small number of times. The chain joins TRBV10-3 to TRBJ2-7; TRBD2 matches at 15 bases. V gave up 4 bases and J gave up 4 bases; unmatched junction bases: 11. The CDR3 runs 18 residues. Germline V gene data show CDR1 as ENHRY and CDR2 as SYGVKD. DNA of the CDR3: TGTGCCATCAGTGGGGCTGGACTAGCGGGAGGGGCGGCTTACGAGCAGTACTTC. This encodes CAISGAGLAGGAAYEQYF.

The chain couples TRBV6-2 or TRBV6-3 to TRBJ2-3; 8 bases match TRBD2. The CDR3 loop spans 16 amino acids. V gave up 5 bases and J gave up 2 bases; unmatched junction bases: 9. Germline loops: CDR1 MNHEY, CDR2 SVGEGT. CDR3 residues: CASSIPGLGPTDTQYF. The CDR3 region has the DNA TGTGCCAGCAGTATTCCGGGACTAGGTCCCACAGATACGCAGTATTTT.

This clonotype was counted only a few times. A read error is possible here, since a much larger clone lies one base away. The rearrangement uses TRBV6-5 and TRBJ1-1; possible D gene TRBD1, 6 bases. CDR1 is MNHEY and CDR2 is SVGAGI in the germline V gene. The CDR3 loop spans 18 amino acids. Here the CDR3 DNA reads TGTGCCAGCAGTTACTATCAGGGGATCGCGGCCATGAACGCTGAAGCTTTCTTT. Its protein product is CASSYYQGIAAMNAEAFF.

This clonotype was detected many times. The chain couples TRBV2 to TRBJ1-2, with a weak D call TRBD1 (6 bases). Trimming cost V 6 bases and J 4 bases, with 18 bases left between them. The CDR3 covers 15 residues. CDR1 is SNHLY and CDR2 is FYNNEI in the germline V gene. The CDR3 is CASSSEGVELYGYTF. Here the CDR3 DNA reads TGTGCCAGCAGCAGCGAGGGGGTGGAACTCTATGGCTACACCTTC.

The gene calls are TRBV20-1 and TRBJ1-5; 11 bases align to TRBD1. The germline gives CDR1 DFQATT, CDR2 SNEGSKA (reference sequence). The trim removed 0 bases at V and 2 bases at J, leaving 6 bases unmatched. The CDR3 sequence is 17 residues long. The CDR3 spells CSAREGTGGWGNQPQHF. The CDR3 region has the DNA TGCAGTGCTAGAGAGGGGACAGGGGGTTGGGGCAATCAGCCCCAGCATTTT.

This clonotype was found many times. This chain uses TRBV7-2 with TRBJ2-7, with TRBD1 matching 8 bases. Germline assignment: CDR1 SGHTA and CDR2 FQGNSA. V lost 3 bases to trimming and J lost 5 bases; unmatched junction nucleotides: 3. The CDR3 is 13 residues long. The CDR3 DNA reads as TGTGCCAGCAGCTTCGCAGGGGGCAACGAGCAGTACTTC. Protein sequence: CASSFAGGNEQYF.

This clonotype was seen ten or more times. The rearrangement joins TRBV29-1 to TRBJ2-4; 9 bases agree with TRBD2. The CDR3 totals 17 residues. V trimming: 6 bases; J trimming: 5 bases; junction bases outside the gene matches: 17. Germline CDR1 and CDR2: SQVTM and ANQGSEA. CDR3 loop: CSVVSSGRGWGENIQYF. CDR3 bases: TGCAGCGTCGTTAGTAGCGGGAGAGGGTGGGGGGAAAACATTCAGTACTTC.

In this sample, this clonotype turned up a few times. The gene calls are TRBV29-1 and TRBJ1-1; no firm D call. In germline, CDR1 is SQVTM, CDR2 ANQGSEA. The CDR3 is 13 residues long. Deletions cut 3 bases from V and 5 bases from J, with 13 bases between. The CDR3 DNA sequence: TGCAGCGTTGATGTGGAATTTGAGACTGAAGCTTTCTTT. Translated, it gives CSVDVEFETEAFF.

The CDR3 sequence is CSARDRRANTGELFF. In nucleotides, the CDR3 is TGCAGTGCTAGAGATAGGCGCGCGAACACCGGGGAGCTGTTTTTT. The V gene is TRBV20-1, the J gene TRBJ2-2; D gene unclear. V was trimmed by 0 bases and J by 0 bases, leaving 8 bases between them. This CDR3 contains 15 residues. Per germline, CDR1 DFQATT and CDR2 SNEGSKA (reference sequence).

For this clonotype: It may be a read error: a sequence one base away is much more abundant. The conserved phenylalanine or tryptophan is not found at the CDR3 terminus, so this likely reflects a read error. V is TRBV6-6 and J is TRBJ1-2; D is possibly TRBD1 (5 bases). Germline values: CDR1 MNHNY, CDR2 SVGAGI (reference sequence). Trimming took 0 bases from V and 2 from J, leaving 7 bases between them. This CDR3 is 14 amino acids long. CDR3 residues: CASSYSTENYGYTL. The CDR3 nucleotides are TGTGCCAGCAGTTACTCGACAGAGAACTATGGCTACACCCTC.

There are a few counts of this clonotype. The chain couples TRBV6-5 to TRBJ2-7; 9 positions match TRBD1. J was trimmed by 1 base and V by 2 bases; bases with no gene match: 6. The length of the CDR3 is 16 residues. CDR1 is MNHEY and CDR2 is SVGAGI in the germline V gene. The DNA for the CDR3 is TGTGCCAGCAGTTACGCTACCGGGACAGGGTCCTACGAGCAGTACTTC. Translated: CASSYATGTGSYEQYF.

This clonotype was seen many times. The chain couples TRBV7-2 to TRBJ1-5; no reliable D call. CDR3 length equals 15 residues. Trimming removed 1 base at V and 4 bases at J, with 11 bases between. Germline V gene lookup returns CDR1 SGHTA and CDR2 FQGNSA. CDR3 in DNA: TGTGCCAGCAGCTTAGTGGGCAGCCAAAATCAGCCCCAGCATTTT. Translated, it gives CASSLVGSQNQPQHF.

This clonotype was observed many times. The chain has TRBV28 and TRBJ1-2; tentative D call: TRBD1 (6 bases). The germline V gene has CDR1 MDHEN and CDR2 SYDVKM. Trimming left V 2 bases short and J 7 bases short, with 17 bases between. The CDR3 runs 15 residues. CDR3 sequence (DNA): TGTGCCAGCAGTTTAGAAGGACAGAACTACTTTGGCTACACCTTC. Amino acid sequence: CASSLEGQNYFGYTF.

The CDR3 loop is CASSVVGMRGNTIYF. CDR3 DNA sequence: TGTGCCAGCAGCGTAGTGGGGATGAGAGGAAACACCATATATTTT. The rearrangement joins TRBV9 to TRBJ1-3, with D hard to call. The germline V and J ends were trimmed by 0 bases and 4 bases, with 11 bases remaining between them. CDR3 size: 15 residues. Germline-derived CDR1 and CDR2 are SGDLS and YYNGEE.

The V and J genes are TRBV15 and TRBJ2-2; D is unclear. Germline CDR1 reads LNHNV; CDR2 reads YYDKDF (reference sequence). V lost 8 bases, J lost 3 bases, and 10 bases lay in between. The CDR3 is 13 amino acids. The CDR3 is CATALGDTGELFF. The CDR3 region has the DNA TGTGCCACCGCACTGGGCGACACCGGGGAGCTGTTTTTT.

This clonotype occurred many times. The chain carries TRBV11-2 and TRBJ2-7; 16 positions agree with TRBD2. CDR3 length: 15 amino acids. V dropped 5 bases and J dropped 7; count of bases not matched to a gene: 5. The germline gives CDR1 SGHAT, CDR2 FQNNGV. The CDR3 DNA reads as TGTGCCAGCAGCCGAGGGACTAGCGGGAGGGGAGAGCAGTACTTC. Its translation is CASSRGTSGRGEQYF.